The 8 T cell receptor beta chains below come from one sample, sequenced in a study of cytomegalovirus exposure and HLA in healthy donors. Researchers ran the PCR with 60 Vbeta and 13 Jbeta primers. Profiled with immunoSEQ multiplex PCR; TCRdb holds only in-frame clones, not every one. The sample consists of around 110,000 clones, less than 80% of them appearing once. The sample was PBMCs. The receptor source for this set is a woman in her forties in good health and CMV-seropositive.

The genes are TRBV6-1 and TRBJ1-1, with D hard to call. There are 12 residues in the CDR3. V was shortened by 5 bases and J by 3 bases, with 7 bases between the two germline ends. Germline CDR1 MNHNS, CDR2 SASEGT. The CDR3 DNA reads as TGTGCCAGCAGTTTGCAGGACACTGAAGCTTTCTTT. Its protein is CASSLQDTEAFF.

This chain connects TRBV27 to TRBJ2-7, with a possible D match to TRBD2 (7 bases). The germline CDR1 and CDR2 sequences are MNHEY and SMNVEV (reference sequence). The V gene lost 8 bases and the J gene lost 4 bases, with 18 bases spanning the gap. The CDR3 loop spans 14 amino acids. CDR3 sequence reads: CASAVGGPEYEQYF. The CDR3 bases are TGTGCCAGCGCCGTGGGGGGGCCCGAGTACGAGCAGTACTTC.

The chain links TRBV2 to TRBJ2-2; D is ambiguous. V dropped 5 bases and J dropped 6 bases, with 10 bases sitting between them. The germline CDR1 and CDR2 sequences are SNHLY and FYNNEI. This CDR3 contains 13 residues. The CDR3 region has the DNA TGTGCCAGCAGTCCCGACAAGCCCGGGGAGCTGTTTTTT. Translating it yields CASSPDKPGELFF.

In this sample, this clone turned up a few times. The V gene is TRBV29-1, the J gene TRBJ2-7; TRBD2 agrees at 9 bases. The V and J ends lost 1 base and 6 bases, in that order; junction bases with no gene match: 4. CDR1 is SQVTM, CDR2 ANQGSEA, per germline. The CDR3 extends over 13 amino acids. The CDR3 is CSVEVASGTEQYF. The DNA for the CDR3 is TGCAGCGTTGAAGTGGCTAGCGGGACCGAGCAGTACTTC.

The V call is TRBV30, the J call TRBJ1-4; D not resolved. V dropped 8 bases and J dropped 8 bases, with 18 bases sitting between them. Germline CDR1 is GTSNPN and CDR2 is SVGIG (reference sequence). The CDR3 spans 13 residues. The CDR3 coding sequence is TGTGCCGGAACCGCGGGCCCAAGGGAAAAACTGTTTTTT. It translates to CAGTAGPREKLFF.

The CDR3 DNA reads TGTGCCAGCAGGGGGCGGGATAGCACAGATACGCAGTATTTT. It yields the protein CASRGRDSTDTQYF. The chain couples TRBV2 to TRBJ2-3, with D possibly being TRBD2 (6 bases). This CDR3 spans 14 amino acids. Germline-derived CDR1 and CDR2 are SNHLY and FYNNEI. Trimming removed 6 bases at V and 0 bases at J, with 10 bases between.

This sequence joins TRBV6-5 and TRBJ2-1; 8 bases match TRBD2. The ends lost 2 bases at V and 3 bases at J; junction bases unmatched: 6. The germline V gene encodes CDR1 MNHEY and CDR2 SVGAGI. The length of the CDR3 is 16 residues. The chain's CDR3 is CASSYREGSGYNEQFF. Here the CDR3 DNA reads TGTGCCAGCAGTTACCGGGAGGGCTCGGGCTACAATGAGCAGTTCTTC.

In this sample, this clone turned up a few times. V usage is TRBV7-3 and J usage is TRBJ1-1; D is possibly TRBD1 (6 bases). The germline V gene encodes CDR1 SGHTA and CDR2 FQGTGA. This CDR3 has 15 residues. Trimming cost V 0 bases and J 4 bases, with 12 bases left between them. This CDR3 reads CASSLTIGGITEAFF. The CDR3 DNA reads as TGTGCCAGCAGCTTAACGATTGGGGGCATCACTGAAGCTTTCTTT.